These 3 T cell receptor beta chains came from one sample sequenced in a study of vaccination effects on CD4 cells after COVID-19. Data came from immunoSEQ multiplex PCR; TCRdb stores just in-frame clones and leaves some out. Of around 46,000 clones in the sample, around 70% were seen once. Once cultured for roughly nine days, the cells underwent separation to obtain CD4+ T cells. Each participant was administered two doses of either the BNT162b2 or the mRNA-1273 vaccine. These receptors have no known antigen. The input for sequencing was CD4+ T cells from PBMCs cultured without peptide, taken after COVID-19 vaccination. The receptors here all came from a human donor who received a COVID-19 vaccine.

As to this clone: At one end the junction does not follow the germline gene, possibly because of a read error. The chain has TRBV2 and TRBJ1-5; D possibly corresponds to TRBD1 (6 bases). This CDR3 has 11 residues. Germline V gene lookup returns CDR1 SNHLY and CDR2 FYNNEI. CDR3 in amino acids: CASSEGGTQHF. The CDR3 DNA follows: TGTGCCAGCAGCGAAGGGGGGACCCAGCATTTT.

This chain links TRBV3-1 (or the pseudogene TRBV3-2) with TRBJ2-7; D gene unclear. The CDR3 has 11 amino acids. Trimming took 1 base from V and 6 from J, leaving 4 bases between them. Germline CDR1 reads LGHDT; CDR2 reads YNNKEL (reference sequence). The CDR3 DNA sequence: TGTGCCAGCAGCCAAGCGTTCGAGCAGTACTTC. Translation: CASSQAFEQYF.

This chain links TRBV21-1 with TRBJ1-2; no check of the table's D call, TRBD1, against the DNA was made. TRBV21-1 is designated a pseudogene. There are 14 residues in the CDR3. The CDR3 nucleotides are TGTGCCAGCAGCAGGGCCTGGTTTAACTATGGCTACACCTTC. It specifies CASSRAWFNYGYTF.